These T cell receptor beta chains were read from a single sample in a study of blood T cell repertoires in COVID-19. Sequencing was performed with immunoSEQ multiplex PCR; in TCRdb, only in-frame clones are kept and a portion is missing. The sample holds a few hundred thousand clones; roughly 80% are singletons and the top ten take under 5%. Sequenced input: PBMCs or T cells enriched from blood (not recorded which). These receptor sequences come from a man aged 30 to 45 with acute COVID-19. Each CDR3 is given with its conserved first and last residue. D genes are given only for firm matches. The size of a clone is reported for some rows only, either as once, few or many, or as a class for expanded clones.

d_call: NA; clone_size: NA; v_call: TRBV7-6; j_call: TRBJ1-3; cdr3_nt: TGTGCCAGCAGCTTAGAGAGCCCTCTAGGTGGAAACACCATATATTTT; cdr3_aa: CASSLESPLGGNTIYF
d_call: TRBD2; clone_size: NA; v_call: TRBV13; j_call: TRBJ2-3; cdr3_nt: TGTGCCAGCAGCTTAGTTCGCGGGAGGGCCGGCGCAGATACGCAGTATTTT; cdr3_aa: CASSLVRGRAGADTQYF
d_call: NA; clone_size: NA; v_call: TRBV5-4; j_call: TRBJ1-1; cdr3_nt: TGTGCCAGCAGCCCCATGGGTCGACTTAACACTGAAGCTTTCTTT; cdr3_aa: CASSPMGRLNTEAFF
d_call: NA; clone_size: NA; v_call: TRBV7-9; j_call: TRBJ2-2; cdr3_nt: TGTGCCAGCAGCCCTAGTGAGTTCACCGGGGAGCTGTTTTTT; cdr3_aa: CASSPSEFTGELFF
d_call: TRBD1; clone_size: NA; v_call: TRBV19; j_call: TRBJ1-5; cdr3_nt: TGTGCCAGTAGTATAGGGACAGGGGGTCAGCCCCAGCATTTT; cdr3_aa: CASSIGTGGQPQHF
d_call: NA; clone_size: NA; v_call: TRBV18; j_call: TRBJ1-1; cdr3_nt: TGTGCCAGCTCAAACGAGATCGCTGAAGCTTTCTTT; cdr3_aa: CASSNEIAEAFF
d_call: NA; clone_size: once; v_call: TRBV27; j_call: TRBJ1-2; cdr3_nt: TGTGCCAGCTCCAGGGGTGATTCACGCGAGTGGGGCTACACCTTC; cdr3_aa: CASSRGDSREWGYTF
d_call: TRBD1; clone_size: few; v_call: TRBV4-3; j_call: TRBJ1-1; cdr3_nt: TGCGCCAGCAGCCAAACGGGACAGGGAGGAGGGAACACTGAAGCTTTCTTT; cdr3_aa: CASSQTGQGGGNTEAFF
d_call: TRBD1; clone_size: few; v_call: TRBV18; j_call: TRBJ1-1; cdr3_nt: TGTGCCAGCTCACCACCGGGAAGGGGGCCATCGGGGTACACTGAAGCTTTCTTT; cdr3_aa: CASSPPGRGPSGYTEAFF
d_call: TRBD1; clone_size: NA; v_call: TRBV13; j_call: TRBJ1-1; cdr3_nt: TGTGCCAGCAGCTTCTCTAGGGGGACAGGAGGGTTCGAAGCTGAAGCTTTCTTT; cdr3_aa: CASSFSRGTGGFEAEAFF
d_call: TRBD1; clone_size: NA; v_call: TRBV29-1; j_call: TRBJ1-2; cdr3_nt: TGCAGCGCCATGACAGGGCGGGATGGCTACACCTTC; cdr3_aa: CSAMTGRDGYTF
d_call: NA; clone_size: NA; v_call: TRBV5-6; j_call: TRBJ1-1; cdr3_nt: TGTGCCAGCAGCTTCAACTCAGGGGAGACTGAAGCTTTCTTT; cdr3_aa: CASSFNSGETEAFF
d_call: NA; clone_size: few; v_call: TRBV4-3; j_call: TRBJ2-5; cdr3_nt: TGCGCCAGCAGCCAGGGCCTGGGGCGCGAGACCCAGTACTTC; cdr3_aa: CASSQGLGRETQYF
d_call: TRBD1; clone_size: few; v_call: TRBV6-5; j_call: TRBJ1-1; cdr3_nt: TGTGCCAGCAGTTACTATAGGGGGCGGGACACTGAAGCTTTCTTT; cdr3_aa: CASSYYRGRDTEAFF